The text below deals with one T cell receptor (beta chain). Under the authors' procedure: Reference gene primer amplification yielded estimated nucleated cell counts. Some clones are missing from TCRdb's copy, which holds only in-frame ones; the method was immunoSEQ multiplex PCR. The V and J calls and clone size are taken from that table; D and trimming were inferred from the DNA. The sample holds approximately 150,000 clones, around 82% seen once. The CDR3 sequence is 13 residues long. The germline V gene has CDR1 SGHRS and CDR2 YFSETQ. Trimming removed 4 bases from V and 3 bases from J; junction bases left unmatched: 3. This entry comes from a study of blood T cell repertoires in COVID-19. Across the study: The United States, Italy and Spain were the sources of the acute and convalescent COVID-19 samples. Sample material is recorded as cDNA or gDNA derived from T cells, B-cell-depleted T cells, or PBMCs.

This sequence was found in a man in his 70s with active or convalescent COVID-19. The chain is built from TRBV5-1 and TRBJ1-1; TRBD1 aligns across 7 bases. The sample consisted of peripheral blood. The CDR3 DNA reads as TGCGCCAGCAGCGACACAGGGGACACTGAAGCTTTCTTT. This codes for CASSDTGDTEAFF.